This section outlines one T cell receptor beta chain sequence together with its context. Its antigen remains unidentified. No much larger clonotype is one base removed from it; base qualities were not supplied. Libraries were constructed by the immunoSEQ multiplex PCR assay. This immuneACCESS table, as held by TCRdb, lists in-frame sequences with V and J called but not all clones. Of the missing ones, under half trace to an unresolved V gene in checked studies; the others have no known cause. For this sample the table gives approximately 60,000 clones, of which roughly 90% were detected only once. In total, the top ten clones hold around 2.3% of the sample. CDR1 SNHLY and CDR2 FYNNEI were looked up in the germline V gene. From the cysteine up to the phenylalanine, the CDR3 has a length of 17 residues. Just CDR3 DNA is preserved here, 51 bases in frame from base 1. V drops 2 bases and J drops 1 base, leaving 18 bases in between.

The sample is drawn from a study of T cell changes during pregnancy in multiple sclerosis (dated by TCRdb to about 2019). Regarding the complete study: The study examined how the T cell repertoire changed over the course of pregnancy in women with multiple sclerosis.

The rearrangement combines TRBV2 with TRBJ2-7; TRBD2 is possibly the D segment (7 matching bases). This TCR was recovered from a female donor with multiple sclerosis, enrolled in a pregnancy study. Specimen: peripheral blood, collected in the first trimester of pregnancy. The CDR3 has the sequence CASSERGGPLLSYEQYF. The DNA sequence reads TGTGCCAGCAGTGAACGCGGGGGCCCTCTTCTTTCCTACGAGCAGTACTTC.